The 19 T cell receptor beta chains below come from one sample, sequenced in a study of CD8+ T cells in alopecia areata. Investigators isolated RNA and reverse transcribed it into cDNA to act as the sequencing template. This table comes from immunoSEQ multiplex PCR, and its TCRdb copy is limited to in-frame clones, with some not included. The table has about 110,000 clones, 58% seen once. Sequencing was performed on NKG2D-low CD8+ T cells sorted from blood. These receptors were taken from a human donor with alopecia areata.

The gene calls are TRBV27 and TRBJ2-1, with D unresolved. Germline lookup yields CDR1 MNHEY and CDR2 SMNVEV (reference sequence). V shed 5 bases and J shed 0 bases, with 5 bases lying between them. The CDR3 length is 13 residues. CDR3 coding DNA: TGTGCCAGCAGTCGCGGCTCCTACAATGAGCAGTTCTTC. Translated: CASSRGSYNEQFF.

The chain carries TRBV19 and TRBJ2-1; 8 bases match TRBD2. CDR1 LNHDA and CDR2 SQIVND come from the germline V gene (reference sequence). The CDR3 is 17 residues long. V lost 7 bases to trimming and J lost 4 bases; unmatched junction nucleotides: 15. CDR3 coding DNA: TGTGCCAGTAACCGGGAGGGCGGGAGACTCAGTTACAATGAGCAGTTCTTC. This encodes CASNREGGRLSYNEQFF. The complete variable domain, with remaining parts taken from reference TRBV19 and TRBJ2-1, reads DGGITQSPKYLFRKEGQNVTLSCEQNLNHDAMYWYRQDPGQGLRLIYYSQIVNDFQKGDIAEGYSVSREKKESFPLTVTSAQKNPTAFYLCASNREGGRLSYNEQFFGPGTRLTVL.

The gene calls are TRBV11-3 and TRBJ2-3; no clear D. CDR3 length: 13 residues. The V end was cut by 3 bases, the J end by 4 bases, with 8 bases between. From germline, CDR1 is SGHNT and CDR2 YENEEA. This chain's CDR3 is CASSFEVPDTQYF. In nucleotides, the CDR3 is TGTGCCAGCAGCTTTGAAGTGCCAGATACGCAGTATTTT.

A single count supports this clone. The CDR3 protein is CASSLWSLSGRPYQETQYF. The DNA for the CDR3 is TGTGCCAGCAGTTTATGGTCCTTAAGTGGACGGCCGTACCAAGAGACCCAGTACTTC. The J gene is TRBJ2-5, the V gene TRBV27; D gene unclear. There are 19 residues in the CDR3. The germline V gene has CDR1 MNHEY and CDR2 SMNVEV (reference sequence). V lost 1 base and J lost 0, with 21 bases in between.

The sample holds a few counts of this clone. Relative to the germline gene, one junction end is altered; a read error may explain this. CDR3 loop: CATSRATDEQFF. CDR3 in DNA: TGTGCCACCTCACGGGCTACCGATGAGCAGTTCTTC. V gene TRBV18 combines with J gene TRBJ2-1, with D unresolved. CDR1 and CDR2 from the germline V gene are KGHSH and LQKENI. This CDR3 contains 12 residues. The full variable domain, its missing parts supplied by reference TRBV18 and TRBJ2-1, is NAGVMQNPRHLVRRRGQEARLRCSPMKGHSHVYWYRQLPEEGLKFMVYLQKENIIDESGMPKERFSAEFPKEGPSILRIQQVVRGDSAAYFCATSRATDEQFFGPGTRLTVL.

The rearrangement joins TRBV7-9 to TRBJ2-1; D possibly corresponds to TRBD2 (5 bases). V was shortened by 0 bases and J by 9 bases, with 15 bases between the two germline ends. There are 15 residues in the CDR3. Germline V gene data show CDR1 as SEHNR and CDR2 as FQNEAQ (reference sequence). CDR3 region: CASSLASDPVGEQFF. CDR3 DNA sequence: TGTGCCAGCAGCTTAGCTAGCGACCCGGTCGGTGAGCAGTTCTTC. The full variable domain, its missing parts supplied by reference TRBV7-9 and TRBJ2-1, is DTGVSQNPRHKITKRGQNVTFRCDPISEHNRLYWYRQTLGQGPEFLTYFQNEAQLEKSRLLSDRFSAERPKGSFSTLEIQRTEQGDSAMYLCASSLASDPVGEQFFGPGTRLTVL.

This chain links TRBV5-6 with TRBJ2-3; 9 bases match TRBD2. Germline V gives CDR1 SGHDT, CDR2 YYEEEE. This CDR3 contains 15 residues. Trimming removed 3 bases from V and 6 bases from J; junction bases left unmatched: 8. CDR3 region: CASSWGTSLFDTQYF. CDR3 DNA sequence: TGTGCCAGCAGCTGGGGGACTAGCCTATTCGATACGCAGTATTTT.

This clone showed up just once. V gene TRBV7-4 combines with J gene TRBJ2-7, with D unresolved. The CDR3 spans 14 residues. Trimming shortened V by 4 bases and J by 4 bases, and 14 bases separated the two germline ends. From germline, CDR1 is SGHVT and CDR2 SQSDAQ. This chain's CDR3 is CASSSGLCRYEQYF. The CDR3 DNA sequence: TGTGCCAGCAGCTCGGGCCTTTGTAGGTACGAGCAGTACTTC.

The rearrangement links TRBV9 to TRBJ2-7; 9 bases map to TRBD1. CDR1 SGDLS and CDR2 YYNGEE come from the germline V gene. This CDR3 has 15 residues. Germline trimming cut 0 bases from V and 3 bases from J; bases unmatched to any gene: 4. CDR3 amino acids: CASSVEEGQGYEQYF. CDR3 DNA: TGTGCCAGCAGCGTAGAGGAGGGACAGGGCTACGAGCAGTACTTC.

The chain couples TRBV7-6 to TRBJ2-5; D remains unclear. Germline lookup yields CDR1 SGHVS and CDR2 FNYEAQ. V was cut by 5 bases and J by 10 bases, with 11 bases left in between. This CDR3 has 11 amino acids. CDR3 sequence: CASSPNADQYF. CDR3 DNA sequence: TGTGCCAGCAGCCCAAACGCGGACCAGTACTTC.

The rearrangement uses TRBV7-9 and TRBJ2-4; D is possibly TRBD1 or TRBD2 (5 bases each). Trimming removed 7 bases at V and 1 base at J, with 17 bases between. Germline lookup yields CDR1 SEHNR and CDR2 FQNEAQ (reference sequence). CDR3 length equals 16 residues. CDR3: CASKTLEGSAKNIQYF. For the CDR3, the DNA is TGTGCCAGCAAGACTCTAGAGGGGAGCGCCAAAAACATTCAGTACTTC.

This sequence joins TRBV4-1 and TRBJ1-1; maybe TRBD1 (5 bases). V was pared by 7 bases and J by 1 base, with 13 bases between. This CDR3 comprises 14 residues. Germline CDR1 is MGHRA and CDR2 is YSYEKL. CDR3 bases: TGCGCCAGCACACTCGGGACGGCGAACACTGAAGCTTTCTTT. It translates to CASTLGTANTEAFF.

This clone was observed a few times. CDR3 protein: CASSQGNAPSEQYF. Here the CDR3 DNA reads TGCGCCAGCAGCCAAGGAAATGCCCCGAGCGAGCAGTACTTC. The V call is TRBV4-1, the J call TRBJ2-7, with D unresolved. V was clipped by 1 base and J by 6 bases, with 13 bases between them. The CDR3 is 14 amino acids. Looked up from germline, CDR1 is MGHRA and CDR2 is YSYEKL.

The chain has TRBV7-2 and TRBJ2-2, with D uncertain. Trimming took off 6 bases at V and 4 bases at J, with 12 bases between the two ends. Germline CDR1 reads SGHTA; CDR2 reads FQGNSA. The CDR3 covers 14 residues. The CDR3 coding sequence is TGTGCCAGCAGTTCCCTCCGGATCACCGGGGAGCTGTTTTTT. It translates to CASSSLRITGELFF.

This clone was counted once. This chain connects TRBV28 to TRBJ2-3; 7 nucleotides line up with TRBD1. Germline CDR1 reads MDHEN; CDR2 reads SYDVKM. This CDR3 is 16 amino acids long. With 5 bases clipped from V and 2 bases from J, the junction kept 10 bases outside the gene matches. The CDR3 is CASSPHRGFDTDTQYF. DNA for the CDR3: TGTGCCAGCAGTCCGCACAGGGGTTTTGACACAGATACGCAGTATTTT.

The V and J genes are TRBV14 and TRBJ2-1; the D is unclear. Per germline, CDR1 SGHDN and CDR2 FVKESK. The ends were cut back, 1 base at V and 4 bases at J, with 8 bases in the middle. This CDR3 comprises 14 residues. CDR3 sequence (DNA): TGTGCCAGCAGCCAAGCCGAATCTTACAATGAGCAGTTCTTC. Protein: CASSQAESYNEQFF.

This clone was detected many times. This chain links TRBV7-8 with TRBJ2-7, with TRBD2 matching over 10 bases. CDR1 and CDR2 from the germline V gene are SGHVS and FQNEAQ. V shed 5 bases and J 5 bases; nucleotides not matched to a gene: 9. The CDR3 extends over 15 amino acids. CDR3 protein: CASSNEGLAINEQYF. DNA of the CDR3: TGTGCCAGCAGCAACGAGGGACTAGCGATAAACGAGCAGTACTTC. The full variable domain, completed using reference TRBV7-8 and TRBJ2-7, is GAGVSQSPRYKVAKRGQDVALRCDPISGHVSLFWYQQALGQGPEFLTYFQNEAQLDKSGLPSDRFFAERPEGSVSTLKIQRTQQEDSAVYLCASSNEGLAINEQYFGPGTRLTVT.

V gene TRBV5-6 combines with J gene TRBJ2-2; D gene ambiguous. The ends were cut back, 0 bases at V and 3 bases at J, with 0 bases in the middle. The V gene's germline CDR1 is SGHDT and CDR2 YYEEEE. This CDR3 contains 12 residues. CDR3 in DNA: TGTGCCAGCAGCTTGGACACCGGGGAGCTGTTTTTT. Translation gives CASSLDTGELFF.

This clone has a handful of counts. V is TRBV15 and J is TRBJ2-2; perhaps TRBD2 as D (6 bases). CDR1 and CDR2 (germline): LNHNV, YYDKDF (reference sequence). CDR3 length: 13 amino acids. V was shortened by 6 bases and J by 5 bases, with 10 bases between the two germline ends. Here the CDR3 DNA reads TGTGCCACCAGGGCGGGATGGACCGGGGAGCTGTTTTTT. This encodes CATRAGWTGELFF.